Listed below are T cell receptor beta chains from one sample, sequenced in a study of blood T cell repertoires in COVID-19. Profiled with immunoSEQ multiplex PCR; TCRdb holds only in-frame clones, not every one. Of about 130,000 clones in the sample, under 85% are singletons; the top ten hold 12%. The specimen was peripheral blood. Receptor source: an older woman with acute or convalescent COVID-19. The CDR3 runs from the conserved cysteine through the conserved F or W. A D gene is named only where the DNA matches it firmly. Some rows mark clone size as missing; the rest say once, few, many or name a class of expanded clone.

J gene	D gene	clone size	CDR3 length	V gene	CDR3 DNA	CDR3 protein
TRBJ2-5	.	.	13	TRBV27	TGTGCCAGCAGTCTCCTCCCCCCCGAGACCCAGTACTTC	CASSLLPPETQYF
TRBJ1-2	.	.	15	TRBV5-1	TGCGCCAGCAGACCCGACGGGAGTGGTTCAAGTGGCTACACCTTC	CASRPDGSGSSGYTF
TRBJ2-2	TRBD2	once	16	TRBV24-1	TGTGCCACCAGTGATCTAGCGGGGGTGAACACCGGGGAGCTGTTTTTT	CATSDLAGVNTGELFF
TRBJ2-5	.	.	14	TRBV4-1	TGCGCCAGCAAGCGAGCGGGTGCGAAAGAGACCCAGTACTTC	CASKRAGAKETQYF
TRBJ1-1	.	few	13	TRBV30	TGTGCCTGGAGTTCCCAGAGGGAAACTGAAGCTTTCTTT	CAWSSQRETEAFF
TRBJ2-1	.	.	15	TRBV12-5	TGTGCTAGTGGCTTTGGACTGAGCTCCTACAATGAGCAGTTCTTC	CASGFGLSSYNEQFF
TRBJ1-2	.	.	11	TRBV24-1	TGTGCCACCAGTGATTTGCAGGGTTACACCTTC	CATSDLQGYTF
TRBJ1-5	.	.	14	TRBV5-6	TGTGCCAGCAGCTTGGGACAGTTCAATCAGCCCCAGCATTTT	CASSLGQFNQPQHF
TRBJ2-5	TRBD2	.	13	TRBV5-4	TGTGCCAGCAGGGACCCGGGGGGGGAGACCCAGTACTTC	CASRDPGGETQYF
TRBJ1-2	.	.	13	TRBV6-6	TGTGCCAGCAGCGGAATAGGGGCCTATGGCTACACCTTC	CASSGIGAYGYTF
TRBJ1-4	TRBD1	.	15	TRBV19	TGTGCCAGTAGTGGTCAGACAGGGTGGAATGAAAAACTGTTTTTT	CASSGQTGWNEKLFF
TRBJ2-2	TRBD1	.	16	TRBV3-1/TRBV3-2	TGTGCCAGCAGCCCACCGGGACAGGCGAACACCGGGGAGCTGTTTTTT	CASSPPGQANTGELFF
TRBJ1-5	.	once	12	TRBV19	TGTGCCAGTAGTATTAGTCTCCAGCCCCAGCATTTT	CASSISLQPQHF
TRBJ1-2	.	.	14	TRBV7-8	TGTGCCAGCAGCGACTTCGGGGGGGTTAGTGGCTACACCTTC	CASSDFGGVSGYTF
TRBJ2-3	.	.	13	TRBV7-9	TGTGCCAGCAGTAACAGGGTTGCAGATACGCAGTATTTT	CASSNRVADTQYF
TRBJ2-1	TRBD1	.	12	TRBV11-2	TGTGCCAGCAGAATACAGGGGAACGAGCAGTTCTTC	CASRIQGNEQFF
TRBJ1-2	.	.	14	TRBV6-5	TGTGCCAGCGCCTTTTCGGTCTCAACCTATGGCTACACCTTC	CASAFSVSTYGYTF
TRBJ2-2	.	.	14	TRBV2	TGTGCCAGCAGTCAGGGGATGAACACCGGGGAGCTGTTTTTT	CASSQGMNTGELFF
TRBJ2-3	.	.	15	TRBV6-5	TGTGCCAGCAGTCCCTGGCGGGCTAGCACAGATACGCAGTATTTT	CASSPWRASTDTQYF
TRBJ1-3	.	.	15	TRBV9	TGTGCCAGCAGCCCGTCGGGGACTGCTGGAAACACCATATATTTT	CASSPSGTAGNTIYF
TRBJ1-3	TRBD1	few	15	TRBV27	TGTGCCAGCAGTACTACCGGGACAGGGGGAAACACCATATATTTT	CASSTTGTGGNTIYF
TRBJ1-1	.	.	12	TRBV12-5	TGTGCTAGTGGGCCTATTGCAACTGAAGCTTTCTTT	CASGPIATEAFF
TRBJ1-2	.	.	13	TRBV3-1/TRBV3-2	TGTGCCAGCAGCCCTGACTCCGGCTATGGCTACACCTTC	CASSPDSGYGYTF
TRBJ2-5	TRBD1	.	16	TRBV24-1	TGTGCCACCAGTGATAACCGGGGACAGGGGGACGAGACCCAGTACTTC	CATSDNRGQGDETQYF
TRBJ1-4	.	few	13	TRBV2	TGTGCCAGCAGCCCGTGGGGGGAAGAAAAACTGTTTTTT	CASSPWGEEKLFF
TRBJ1-5	TRBD1	.	16	TRBV6-6	TGTGCCAGCAGTTACTCGTCGGACAGGGGGATCCAGCCCCAGCATTTT	CASSYSSDRGIQPQHF
TRBJ2-2	TRBD1	.	15	TRBV18	TGTGCCAGCTCACCGGGACAGACAAAAACCGGGGAGCTGTTTTTT	CASSPGQTKTGELFF
TRBJ1-1	TRBD1	few	13	TRBV2	TGTGCCAGCACCGGGACAGGGGGCGAAGCAGCTTTCTTT	CASTGTGGEAAFF
TRBJ1-2	.	.	15	TRBV9	TGTGCCAGCAGCCAGGGAGGGTCATTTGACTATGGCTACACCTTC	CASSQGGSFDYGYTF
TRBJ1-5	.	.	13	TRBV5-1	TGCGCCAGCAGCGCCGTAACAGGTCAGCCCCAGCATTTT	CASSAVTGQPQHF
TRBJ1-4	.	.	15	TRBV14	TGTGCCAGCAGCCCCCGGGGAGGAACTAATGAAAAACTGTTTTTT	CASSPRGGTNEKLFF
TRBJ1-1	.	.	14	TRBV24-1	TGTGCCACCAGTGACAGTGCCCCAAACCCTGAAGCTTTCTTT	CATSDSAPNPEAFF
TRBJ1-2	.	.	15	TRBV29-1	TGCAGCGTTGGTTGGATGGGGGGGACGGAAAGTGGCTACACCTTC	CSVGWMGGTESGYTF
TRBJ1-3	.	.	16	TRBV18	TGTGCCAGCTCCCCACCGTCGGGGAGCTCTGGAAACACCATATATTTT	CASSPPSGSSGNTIYF
TRBJ1-2	.	.	14	TRBV5-1	TGCGCCAGCAGCTTATCCGGGACGGAGGGCAGCTACACCTTC	CASSLSGTEGSYTF
TRBJ1-3	.	.	15	TRBV18	TGTGCCAGCTCACCACCGGGACTCGAAGGAAACACCATATATTTT	CASSPPGLEGNTIYF
TRBJ1-3	.	.	19	TRBV3-1/TRBV3-2	TGTGCCAGCAGCCTGTCGGAGTGGAATCGCGAGTGGTCGGGAAACACCATATATTTT	CASSLSEWNREWSGNTIYF
TRBJ1-1	.	.	12	TRBV7-9	TGTGCCAGCAGCTTAGGGCCGGACAGACGTTTCTTT	CASSLGPDRRFF
TRBJ2-5	TRBD1	.	16	TRBV3-1/TRBV3-2	TGTGCCAGCAGCCCAGTGCCGCCAGGGGGCCAAGAGACCCAGTACTTC	CASSPVPPGGQETQYF
TRBJ1-1	.	.	16	TRBV21-1	TGTGCCAGCAGCAAACCCACCACAGACAGAGACACTGAAGCTTTCTTT	CASSKPTTDRDTEAFF
TRBJ1-2	TRBD1	.	16	TRBV10-2	TGCGCCAGCAGTTCTACAGGGACAGGGGTCCCTTATGGCTACACCTTC	CASSSTGTGVPYGYTF
TRBJ1-2	TRBD1	.	15	TRBV28	TGTGCCAGCAGTGAGGAACAGGGGGCCTTCTATGGCTACACCTTC	CASSEEQGAFYGYTF
TRBJ1-5	.	.	16	TRBV2	TGTGCCAGCAGTGAACAGGGGATTGGCGCCAATCAGCCCCAGCATTTT	CASSEQGIGANQPQHF
TRBJ1-4	.	.	14	TRBV19	TGTGCCAGTAGGCGGAGGGCCGGGGATGAAAAACTGTTTTTT	CASRRRAGDEKLFF
TRBJ2-2	.	.	15	TRBV7-8	TGTGCCAGCAGCTTAAGCCCAGGGTACACCGGGGAGCTGTTTTTT	CASSLSPGYTGELFF
TRBJ1-1	TRBD1	.	14	TRBV7-9	TGTGCCAGCGGCTCCGGGACAGCCTTCACTGAAGCTTTCTTT	CASGSGTAFTEAFF